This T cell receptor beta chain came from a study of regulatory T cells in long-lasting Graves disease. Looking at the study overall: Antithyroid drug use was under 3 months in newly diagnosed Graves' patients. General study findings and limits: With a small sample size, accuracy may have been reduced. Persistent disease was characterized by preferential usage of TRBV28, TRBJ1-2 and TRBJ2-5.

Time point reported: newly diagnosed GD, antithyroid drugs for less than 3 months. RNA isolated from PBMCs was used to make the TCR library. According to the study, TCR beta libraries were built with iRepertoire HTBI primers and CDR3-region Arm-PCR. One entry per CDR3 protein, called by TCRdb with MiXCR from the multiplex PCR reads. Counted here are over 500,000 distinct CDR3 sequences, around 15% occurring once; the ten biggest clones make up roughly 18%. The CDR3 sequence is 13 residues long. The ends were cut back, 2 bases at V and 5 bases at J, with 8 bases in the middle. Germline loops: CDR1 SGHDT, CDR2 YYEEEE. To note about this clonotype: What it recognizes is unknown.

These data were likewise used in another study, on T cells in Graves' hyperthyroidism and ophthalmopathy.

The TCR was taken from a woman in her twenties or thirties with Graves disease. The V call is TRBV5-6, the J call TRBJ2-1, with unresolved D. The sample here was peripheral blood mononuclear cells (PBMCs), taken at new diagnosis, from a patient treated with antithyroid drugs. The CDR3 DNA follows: TGTGCCAGCAGCTTTGGTGACAACAATGAGCAGTTCTTC. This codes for CASSFGDNNEQFF.